The clone carrying this T cell receptor (beta chain) was detected only a few times. What it binds is unknown. This specimen comes from a study of identical twins. General study findings and limits: With abundant cord blood beta clonotypes, insertions were fewer; memory repertoires showed no such pattern.

MiXCR was run by TCRdb on the 5' RACE reads, yielding one entry per CDR3 protein. Of roughly 250,000 distinct CDR3 sequences listed, about an eighth are singletons. CDR1 and CDR2 from the germline V gene are MNHEY and SMNVEV (reference sequence). V gave up 0 bases and J gave up 5 bases; unmatched junction bases: 10. CDR3 length equals 18 residues. The sequencing input was memory (CD45RO+) T cells sorted from blood. The J gene is TRBJ2-5, the V gene TRBV27; 12 bases agree with TRBD2. The clonotype comes from a young woman in good health. CDR3 loop: CASSLSQTSGGRAETQYF. DNA for the CDR3: TGTGCCAGCAGTTTATCCCAGACTAGCGGGGGCCGAGCGGAGACCCAGTACTTC.